This TCR beta chain was captured by sequencing in a study of blood T cells in healthy people across ages. Turning to the study itself: With template switching, about one barcoded beta molecule was captured per two T cells. General study findings and limits: Samples with more naive T cells showed higher observed beta diversity.

As to this clonotype: The antigen is undetermined.

Trimming removed 6 bases at V and 8 bases at J, with 6 bases between. Germline lookup yields CDR1 MNHEY and CDR2 SVGAGI. This CDR3 has 10 residues. Sample-barcoded 5' priming and a J-beta primer mix drove a second PCR of about 6 to 12 cycles. TCRdb redid the calling of the 5' RACE reads with MiXCR, one entry per CDR3 protein. The table has 1,100,000 or so distinct CDR3 sequences, under 45% seen once. The gene calls are TRBV6-5 and TRBJ2-3; D is possibly TRBD2 (6 bases). The receptor's source is a woman in her sixties or seventies in good health. The sequenced sample consisted of blood. The CDR3 is CASRGGTQYF. In nucleotides, the CDR3 is TGTGCCAGCAGGGGGGGTACGCAGTATTTT.